Here is one TCR beta chain with its context. The junction departs from germline at one end; a sequencing error may be responsible. Per the germline V gene, CDR1 is SGHRS and CDR2 is YFSETQ. The CDR3 runs to 13 residues. The sample belongs to a study of blood T cell repertoires in COVID-19. Study-level background: There were acute and convalescent COVID-19 samples, and they came from the United States, Italy and Spain. T cells, B-cell-depleted T cells, or PBMCs provided the cDNA or gDNA that served as material.

Original processing notes: By means of reference gene primer amplification, nucleated cell counts were estimated. Method: immunoSEQ multiplex PCR; TCRdb's copy keeps in-frame clones and lacks some. For V, J and clone size, that table is used; D and trimming come from the DNA. The table has 300,000 to 400,000 clones, roughly 86% seen once. The rearrangement joins TRBV5-1 to TRBJ2-7, with 16 bases lining up with TRBD2. The source of this sequence is a human donor in a cohort sampled during active COVID-19. Material for sequencing was peripheral blood. CDR3 in amino acids: CASSEGTSGRACF. In nucleotides, the CDR3 is TGCGCCAGCAGCGAAGGGACTAGCGGGAGGGCTTGCTTC.